This T cell receptor (beta chain) is from a study of T cell repertoires in cytomegalovirus infection. On the study more broadly: Public TCR beta signatures indicated both CMV infection and matching HLA type.

TCRdb reprocessed the reads with MiXCR, giving one entry per CDR3 protein. Found here are roughly 500,000 distinct CDR3 sequences, approximately 10% of them singletons; the top ten hold roughly 10%. The ends lost 9 bases at V and 4 bases at J; junction bases unmatched: 3. Germline CDR1 LNHDA, CDR2 SQIVND (reference sequence). CDR3 length equals 13 residues. The sequencing sample was made of PBMCs. The sequence derives from a human donor in good health (CMV status not recorded). Some clones in this sample may be carry-over from other donors' samples. This chain joins TRBV19 and TRBJ1-5, with 10 bases fitting TRBD1. CDR3 coding DNA: TGTGCCAGCCGGGACAGGGGTAATCAGCCCCAGCATTTT. It translates to CASRDRGNQPQHF. Supplemented by reference TRBV19 and TRBJ1-5, the full variable domain reads DGGITQSPKYLFRKEGQNVTLSCEQNLNHDAMYWYRQDPGQGLRLIYYSQIVNDFQKGDIAEGYSVSREKKESFPLTVTSAQKNPTAFYLCASRDRGNQPQHFGDGTRLSIL.